Included here is one T cell receptor beta chain sequence, with context. There is no known antigen for this receptor. Nothing much larger sits one base from this clone, and base qualities are not available. The library was made by PCR. DNA from cultured CD4+ T cells was subjected to TCR sequencing with the Oncomine TCR Beta short-read assay at the Johns Hopkins FTIC core. The QIAamp micro DNA kit was used to extract genomic DNA from the cultured CD4+ T cells. The Oncomine TCR Beta libraries from cultured CD4+ T cells were pooled using unique dual indexes and then sequenced on an Illumina iSeq 100. Per the source publication's procedure: Non-productive sequences were removed, and CDR3s not starting with C, not ending with F or W, or shorter than 7 amino acids were discarded. The MANAFEST web application was used to identify antigen-specific clonotypes by comparing peptide-stimulated wells against reference wells and other culture wells. Positive clones required FDR below 0.05, an odds ratio above 5, and productive frequency above 0.1% in at least two of three replicate wells. Cross-reactive clonotypes were defined as significantly expanded in both SARS-CoV-2 spike wells and at least one common cold coronavirus spike condition. Similarity between CDR3 sequences was evaluated in R version 3.6.1 using Levenshtein distances (stringdist) and unrooted phylogenetic trees (ape). Through fastp at Q25 and MiXCR, TCRdb rebuilt clones from the public reads, retaining in-frame beta chains. Identical CDR3 protein sequences are pooled into one entry, listed with their most common genes and DNA. TCRdb assigned the V and J calls; the authors' analysis was not used. This sample has about 10,000 distinct CDR3 sequences in its table, and just under 75% of those were observed once. Of the sample, roughly 7.1% falls within the top ten clones.

The data are from a study of vaccination and CD4 T cells after COVID-19 (dated by TCRdb to 2022 to 2024). For the wider study: Every convalescent patient had a positive nasal swab PCR test for SARS-CoV-2, with mild disease in about 9 patients and severe disease in one. Control cultures received a CEFX viral epitope pool as the positive control, an HIV-1 Nef peptide pool as the negative control, or no peptide. Post-vaccine blood samples were collected a median of around 2.5 months after the second vaccine dose, ranging from roughly 12 to 250 days. Six males and four females were included in the convalescent cohort, with two Hispanic individuals, seven Caucasians, two Asians and one multiracial person represented. Participants received two doses of either the Pfizer-BioNTech BNT162b2 vaccine (n=8) or the Moderna mRNA-1273 vaccine (n=2). The cultures were stimulated with overlapping spike peptide pools from SARS-CoV-2 and from the common cold coronaviruses HCoV-NL63, HCoV-OC43 and HCoV-229E. In over 8 COVID-19 convalescent patients and a few infection-naive healthy vaccine recipients, researchers compared the spike-specific CD4+ TCR repertoire from before mRNA vaccination with the repertoire from after. Post-COVID blood samples from convalescent patients were collected a median of roughly 100 days after diagnosis, with a range of roughly 35 to 161 days. Findings and caveats that apply to the study as a whole: Although the median number of SARS-CoV-2-reactive clonotypes went up from some 23 after infection to around 40 after vaccination, the increase was not significant. Among convalescent patients, a median about 87% of the SARS-CoV-2-reactive clones seen after vaccination appeared only after vaccination, which suggests priming specific to the vaccine. Nearly all vaccine-specific clones in convalescent patients (304 of 307) were mono-reactive for SARS-CoV-2 spike rather than cross-reactive with common cold coronaviruses. Relatively few convalescent patients were included in the study, and early timepoints after natural infection were not analyzed.

What the treatment or condition label conveys for this sample: approximately 9-day PBMC culture with coronavirus spike peptide pools or control peptides (ViraFEST assay). To expand antigen-specific T cells with peptide pools and then pick out the expanded clonotypes through TCR sequencing, the study relied on the ViraFEST assay. The positive SARS-CoV-2 PCR tests of the convalescent patients were dated from March to December 2020, before the Alpha, Beta and Delta variants emerged in the United States. PBMCs were cultured at fewer than 2.5 million per well in IMDM supplemented with approximately 5% human AB serum and about 9.6 IU/ml IL-2, with 10 ug/ml peptide pools added. On days 3 and 7, half of the culture medium was replaced with fresh IL-2-containing medium. After about nine days of culture, CD4+ T cells were isolated by negative selection with the EasySep CD4+ T cell isolation kit. Ficoll-Paque Plus gradient centrifugation was used to isolate PBMCs from whole blood, and the isolated PBMCs were then either used fresh or cryopreserved at -140C. In general, triplicate wells were set up for every culture condition.

The sample consisted of CD4+ T cells from blood, cultured in vitro. The clonotype originates from a human donor who had recovered from COVID-19.

The nucleotides are TGCGCCAGCGACCCCAGGGGGCGCGGGGGGGGGGGGAATCAGCCCCAGCATTTT. This translates into CASDPRGRGGGGNQPQHF. This chain joins TRBV4-1 to TRBJ1-5; 8 junctional bases match TRBD1. For this chain, trimming is 8 bases at the V end and 4 bases at the J end, and the number of junction bases without a gene match is 19. CDR1 is given as MGHRA and CDR2 as YSYEKL, both from the germline V gene. The CDR3 covers 18 residues, taking in both the cysteine and the phenylalanine. Only the CDR3 region is kept as DNA, spanning 54 bases read in frame from base 1.